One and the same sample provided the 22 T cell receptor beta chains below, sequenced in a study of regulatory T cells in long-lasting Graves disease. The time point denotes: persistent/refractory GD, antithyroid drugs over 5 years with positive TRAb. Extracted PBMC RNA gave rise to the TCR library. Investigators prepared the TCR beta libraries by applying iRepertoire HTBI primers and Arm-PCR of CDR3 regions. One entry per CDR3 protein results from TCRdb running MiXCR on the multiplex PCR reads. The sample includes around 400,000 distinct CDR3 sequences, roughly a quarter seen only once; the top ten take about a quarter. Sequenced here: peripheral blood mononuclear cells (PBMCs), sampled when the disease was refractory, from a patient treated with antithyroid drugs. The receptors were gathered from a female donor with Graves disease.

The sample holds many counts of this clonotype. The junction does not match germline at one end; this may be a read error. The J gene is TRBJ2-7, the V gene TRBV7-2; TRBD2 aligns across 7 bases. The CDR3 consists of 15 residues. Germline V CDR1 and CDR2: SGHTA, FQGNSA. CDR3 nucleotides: TGCGCCAGCAGCTTGGCTAGCGGTACCTCCTACGAGCAGTACTTC. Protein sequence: CASSLASGTSYEQYF.

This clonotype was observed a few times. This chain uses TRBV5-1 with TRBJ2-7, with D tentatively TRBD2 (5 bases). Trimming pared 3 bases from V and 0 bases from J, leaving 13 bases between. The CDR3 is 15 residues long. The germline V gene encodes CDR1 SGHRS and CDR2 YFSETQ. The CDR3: CASSSGLRSSYEQYF. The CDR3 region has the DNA TGCGCCAGCAGCTCCGGACTCAGGAGCTCCTACGAGCAGTACTTC.

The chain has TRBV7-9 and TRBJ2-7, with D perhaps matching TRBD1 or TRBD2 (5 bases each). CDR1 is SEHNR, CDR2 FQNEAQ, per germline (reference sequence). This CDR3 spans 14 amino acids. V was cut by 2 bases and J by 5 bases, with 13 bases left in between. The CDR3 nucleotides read TGTGCCAGCAGCTTAAGTGGGACGGACAACGAGCAGTACTTC. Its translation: CASSLSGTDNEQYF.

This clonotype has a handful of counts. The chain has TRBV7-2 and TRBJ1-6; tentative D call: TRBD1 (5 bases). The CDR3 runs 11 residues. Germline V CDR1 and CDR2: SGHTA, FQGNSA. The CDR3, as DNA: TGTGCTTCGGCCAGGGCTATCACCCTCCACTTT. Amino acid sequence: CASARAITLHF.

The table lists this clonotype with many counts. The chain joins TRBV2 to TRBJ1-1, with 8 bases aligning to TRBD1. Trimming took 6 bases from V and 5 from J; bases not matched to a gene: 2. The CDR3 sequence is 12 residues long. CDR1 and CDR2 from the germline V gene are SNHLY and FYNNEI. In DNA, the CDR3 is TGTGCCAGCAGGGGGGACAGGACTGAAGCTTTCTTT. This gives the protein CASRGDRTEAFF.

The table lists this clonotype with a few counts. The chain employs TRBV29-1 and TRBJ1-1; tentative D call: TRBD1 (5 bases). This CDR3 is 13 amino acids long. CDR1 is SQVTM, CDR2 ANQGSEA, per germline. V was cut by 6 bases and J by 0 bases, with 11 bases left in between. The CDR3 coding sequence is TGCAGCGTCGAACGACAGATGAACACTGAAGCTTTCTTT. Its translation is CSVERQMNTEAFF.

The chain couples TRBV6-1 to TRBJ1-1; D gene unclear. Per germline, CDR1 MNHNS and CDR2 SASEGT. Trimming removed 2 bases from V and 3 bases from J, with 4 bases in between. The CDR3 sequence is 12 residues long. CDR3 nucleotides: TGTGCCAGCAGTGAATCATACACTGAAGCTTTCTTT. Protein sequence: CASSESYTEAFF.

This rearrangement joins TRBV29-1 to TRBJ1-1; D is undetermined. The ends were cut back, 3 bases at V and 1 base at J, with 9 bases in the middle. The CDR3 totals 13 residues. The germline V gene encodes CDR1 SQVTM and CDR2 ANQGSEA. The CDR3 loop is CSVDHLRNTEAFF. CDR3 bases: TGCAGCGTTGATCATCTCAGGAACACTGAAGCTTTCTTT. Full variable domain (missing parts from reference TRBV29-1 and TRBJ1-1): SAVISQKPSRDICQRGTSLTIQCQVDSQVTMMFWYRQQPGQSLTLIATANQGSEATYESGFVIDKFPISRPNLTFSTLTVSNMSPEDSSIYLCSVDHLRNTEAFFGQGTRLTVV.

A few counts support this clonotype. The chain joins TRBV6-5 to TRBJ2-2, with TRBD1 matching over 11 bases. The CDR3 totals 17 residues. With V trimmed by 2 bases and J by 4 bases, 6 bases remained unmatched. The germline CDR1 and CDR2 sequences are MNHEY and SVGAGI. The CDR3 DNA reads TGTGCCAGCAGTTACCCTACCGGGACAGGGGGCACCGGGGAGCTGTTTTTT. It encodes CASSYPTGTGGTGELFF.

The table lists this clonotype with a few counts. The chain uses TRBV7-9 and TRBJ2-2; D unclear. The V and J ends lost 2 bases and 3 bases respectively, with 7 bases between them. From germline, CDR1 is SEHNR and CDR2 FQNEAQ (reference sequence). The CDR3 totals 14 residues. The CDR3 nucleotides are TGTGCCAGCAGCTTATCCCCCGACACCGGGGAGCTGTTTTTT. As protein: CASSLSPDTGELFF.

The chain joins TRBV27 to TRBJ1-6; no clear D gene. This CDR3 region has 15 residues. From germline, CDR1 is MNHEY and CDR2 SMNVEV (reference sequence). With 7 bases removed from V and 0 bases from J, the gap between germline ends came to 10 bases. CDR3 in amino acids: CASMSLSSYNSPLHF. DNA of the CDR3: TGTGCCAGCATGAGTTTGAGCTCCTATAATTCACCCCTCCACTTT.

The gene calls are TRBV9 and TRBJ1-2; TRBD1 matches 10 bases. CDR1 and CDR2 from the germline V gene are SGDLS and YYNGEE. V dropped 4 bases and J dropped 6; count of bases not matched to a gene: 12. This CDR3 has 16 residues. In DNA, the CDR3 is TGTGCCAGCAGCCCGCACCCCGGCGGGACAGGGGATGGCTACACCTTC. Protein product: CASSPHPGGTGDGYTF.

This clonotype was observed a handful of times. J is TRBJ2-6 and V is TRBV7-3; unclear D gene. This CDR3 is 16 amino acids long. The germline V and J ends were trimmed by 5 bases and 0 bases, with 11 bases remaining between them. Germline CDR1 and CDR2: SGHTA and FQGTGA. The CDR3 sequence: CASSAQALSGANVLTF. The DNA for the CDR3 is TGTGCCAGCAGCGCCCAGGCACTCTCTGGGGCCAACGTCCTGACTTTC.

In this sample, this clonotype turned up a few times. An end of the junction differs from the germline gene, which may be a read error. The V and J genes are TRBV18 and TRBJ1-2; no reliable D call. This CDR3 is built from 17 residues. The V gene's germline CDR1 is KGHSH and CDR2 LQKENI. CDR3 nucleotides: TGTGCCAGCTCACCACCGCGCAGAGCCCCTCTTTTTTATGGCCACACCTTC. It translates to CASSPPRRAPLFYGHTF.

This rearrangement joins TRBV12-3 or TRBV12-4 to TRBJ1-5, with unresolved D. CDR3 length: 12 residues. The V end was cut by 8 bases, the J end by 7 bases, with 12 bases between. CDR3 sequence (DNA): TGTGCCAGCGGAGTTGGAGACCAGCCCCAGCATTTT. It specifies CASGVGDQPQHF.

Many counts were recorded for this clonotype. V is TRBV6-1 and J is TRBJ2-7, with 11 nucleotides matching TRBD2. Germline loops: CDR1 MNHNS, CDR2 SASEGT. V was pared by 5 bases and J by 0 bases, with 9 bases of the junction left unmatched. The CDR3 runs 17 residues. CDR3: CASSPLPTSGNSYEQYF. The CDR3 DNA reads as TGTGCCAGCAGTCCTCTCCCGACTAGCGGGAACTCCTACGAGCAGTACTTC.

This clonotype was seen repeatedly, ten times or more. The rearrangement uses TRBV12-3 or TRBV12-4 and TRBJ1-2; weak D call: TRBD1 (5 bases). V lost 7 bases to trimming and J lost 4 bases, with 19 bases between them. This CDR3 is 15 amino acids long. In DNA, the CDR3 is TGTGCCAGCACTAACCCCCGGGGGAGAGGCTATGGCTACACCTTC. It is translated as CASTNPRGRGYGYTF.

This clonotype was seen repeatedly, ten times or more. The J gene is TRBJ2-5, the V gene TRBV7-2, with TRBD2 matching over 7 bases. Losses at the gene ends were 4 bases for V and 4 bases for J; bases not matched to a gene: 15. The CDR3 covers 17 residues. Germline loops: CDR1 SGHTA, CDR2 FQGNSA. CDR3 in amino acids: CASSSGRRAGEGETQYF. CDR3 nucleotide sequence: TGTGCCAGCAGCTCGGGGAGGAGGGCGGGAGAGGGAGAGACCCAGTACTTC.

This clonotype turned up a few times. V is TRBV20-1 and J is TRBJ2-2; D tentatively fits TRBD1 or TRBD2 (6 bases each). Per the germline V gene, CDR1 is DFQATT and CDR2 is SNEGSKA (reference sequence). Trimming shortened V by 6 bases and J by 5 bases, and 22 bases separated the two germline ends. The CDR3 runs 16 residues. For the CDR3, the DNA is TGCAGTGCCCAAGACGTGGGGGGCACTGGAACCGGGGAGCTGTTTTTT. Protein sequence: CSAQDVGGTGTGELFF.

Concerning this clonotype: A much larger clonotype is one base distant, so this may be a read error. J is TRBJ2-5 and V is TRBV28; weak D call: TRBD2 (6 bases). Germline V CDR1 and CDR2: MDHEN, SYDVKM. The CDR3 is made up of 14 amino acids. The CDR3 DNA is TGTGCCAGCAGTGCCCGGGACTGGAAAGAGACCCGGTACTTC. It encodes CASSARDWKETRYF.

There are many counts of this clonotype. The CDR3 here is CASSYGAAYEQYF. In DNA, the CDR3 is TGTGCCAGCAGTTACGGAGCGGCCTACGAGCAGTACTTC. The J gene is TRBJ2-7, the V gene TRBV6-5, with D perhaps matching TRBD2 (5 bases). Trimming stripped 2 bases from V and 2 bases from J, with 7 bases between. The CDR3 sequence is 13 residues long. Germline CDR1 MNHEY, CDR2 SVGAGI.

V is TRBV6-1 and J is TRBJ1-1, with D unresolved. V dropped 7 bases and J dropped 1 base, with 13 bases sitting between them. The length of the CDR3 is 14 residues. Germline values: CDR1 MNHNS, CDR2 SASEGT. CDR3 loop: CASNLASGNTEAFF. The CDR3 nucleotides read TGTGCCAGCAATCTAGCTTCGGGGAACACTGAAGCTTTCTTT.